This TCR beta chain was recovered during a study of CD8 T cells in Susac syndrome. General study points: An acknowledgment was made by the study that its TCR sequencing and HLA analysis involved relatively few individuals.

Germline CDR1 SQVTM, CDR2 ANQGSEA. This CDR3 has 15 amino acids. V lost 4 bases, J lost 1 base, and 8 bases stayed unmatched. Healthy donors, matched for age and sex, constituted the control group. The TEMRA cells underwent FACS enrichment, while the CD8+ and CD4+ T cells underwent negative isolation. Points on this clonotype: The antigen remains undetermined.

An amount of RNA that ranged from 0.5 to 1 ug was reverse transcribed with random hexamers. TCRdb re-called the immunoSEQ multiplex PCR reads through MiXCR, storing one row per CDR3 protein. The table shows 180,000 or so distinct CDR3 sequences, with approximately 94% occurring only once. The sequencing input was CD4+ T cells from PBMCs. The rearrangement joins TRBV29-1 to TRBJ2-7; 9 bases match TRBD1. The source of this sequence is a human donor in good health. The CDR3 bases are TGCAGCGTTGCCCGCTACAGGGGGCAATCCTACGAGCAGTACTTC. Protein sequence: CSVARYRGQSYEQYF.